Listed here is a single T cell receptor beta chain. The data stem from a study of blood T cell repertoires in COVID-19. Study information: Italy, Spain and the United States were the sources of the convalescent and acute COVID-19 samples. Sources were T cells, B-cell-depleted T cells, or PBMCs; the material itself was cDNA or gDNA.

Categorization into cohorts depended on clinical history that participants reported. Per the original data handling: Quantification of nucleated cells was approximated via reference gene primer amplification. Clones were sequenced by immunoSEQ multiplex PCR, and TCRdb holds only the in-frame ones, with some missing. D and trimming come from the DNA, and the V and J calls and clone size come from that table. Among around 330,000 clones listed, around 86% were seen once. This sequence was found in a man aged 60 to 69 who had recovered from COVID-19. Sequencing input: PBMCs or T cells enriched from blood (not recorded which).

DNA of the CDR3: TGCGCCAGCAGCCTAGCGCCAGCGGGAGGGCCGATCGAGCAGTACTTC. This gives the protein CASSLAPAGGPIEQYF. The chain combines TRBV4-1 with TRBJ2-7, with 10 bases matching TRBD2. J was trimmed by 6 bases and V by 4 bases; bases with no gene match: 12. The CDR3 has 16 residues. Germline loops: CDR1 MGHRA, CDR2 YSYEKL.